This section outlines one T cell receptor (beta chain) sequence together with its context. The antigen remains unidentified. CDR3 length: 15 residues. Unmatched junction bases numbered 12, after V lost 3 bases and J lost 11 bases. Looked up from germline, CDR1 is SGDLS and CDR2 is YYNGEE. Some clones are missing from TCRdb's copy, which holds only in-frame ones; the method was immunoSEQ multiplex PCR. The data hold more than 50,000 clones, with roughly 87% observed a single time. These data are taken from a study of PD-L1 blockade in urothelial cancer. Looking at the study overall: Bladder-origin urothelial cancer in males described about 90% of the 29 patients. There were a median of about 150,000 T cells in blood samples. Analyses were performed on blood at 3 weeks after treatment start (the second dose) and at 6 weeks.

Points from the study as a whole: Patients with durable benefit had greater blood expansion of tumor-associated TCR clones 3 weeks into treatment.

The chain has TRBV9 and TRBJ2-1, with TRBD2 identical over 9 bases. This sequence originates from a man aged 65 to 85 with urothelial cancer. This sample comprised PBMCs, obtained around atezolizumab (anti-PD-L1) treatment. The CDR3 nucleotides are TGTGCCAGCAGCGAAACAGGTAGCGGGAGAGCGCAGCAGTTCTTC. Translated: CASSETGSGRAQQFF.